The present entry profiles one T cell receptor beta chain with its context. The sample belongs to a study of CD8 T cells in Susac syndrome. Reverse transcription of about 0.5 to 1 ug RNA was carried out with random hexamers. TCRdb re-derived calls from the immunoSEQ multiplex PCR reads in MiXCR, one entry per CDR3 protein. The sample lists roughly 130,000 distinct CDR3 sequences, approximately 94% occurring once. With V trimmed by 2 bases and J by 4 bases, 7 bases remained unmatched. This CDR3 region has 15 residues. CDR1 KGHSH and CDR2 LQKENI come from the germline V gene. Sequencing targeted TCR beta in T cells from blood (CD8+ and CD4+).

Sequenced material: CD4+ T cells from PBMCs. The rearrangement joins TRBV18 to TRBJ1-2, with 7 bases aligning to TRBD1. This receptor was identified in a human donor with multiple sclerosis. CDR3 sequence: CASSPGTVSGYGYTF. DNA of the CDR3: TGTGCCAGCTCACCAGGGACAGTCTCGGGCTATGGCTACACCTTC.